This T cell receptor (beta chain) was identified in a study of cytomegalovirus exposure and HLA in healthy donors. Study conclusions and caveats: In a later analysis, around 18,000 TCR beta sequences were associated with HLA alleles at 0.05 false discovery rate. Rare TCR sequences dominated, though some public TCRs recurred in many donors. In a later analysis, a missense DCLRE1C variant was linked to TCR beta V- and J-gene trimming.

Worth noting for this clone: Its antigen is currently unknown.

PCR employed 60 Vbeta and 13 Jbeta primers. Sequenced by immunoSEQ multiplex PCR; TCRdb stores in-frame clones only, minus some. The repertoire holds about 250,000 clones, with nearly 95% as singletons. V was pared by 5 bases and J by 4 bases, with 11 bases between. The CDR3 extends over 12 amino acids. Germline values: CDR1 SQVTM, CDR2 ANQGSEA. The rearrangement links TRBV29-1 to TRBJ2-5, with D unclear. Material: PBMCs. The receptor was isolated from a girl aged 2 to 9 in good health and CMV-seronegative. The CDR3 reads CSVWLNPETQYF. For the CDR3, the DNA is TGCAGCGTTTGGCTTAACCCAGAGACCCAGTACTTC. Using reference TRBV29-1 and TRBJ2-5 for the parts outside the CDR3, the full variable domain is SAVISQKPSRDICQRGTSLTIQCQVDSQVTMMFWYRQQPGQSLTLIATANQGSEATYESGFVIDKFPISRPNLTFSTLTVSNMSPEDSSIYLCSVWLNPETQYFGPGTRLLVL.